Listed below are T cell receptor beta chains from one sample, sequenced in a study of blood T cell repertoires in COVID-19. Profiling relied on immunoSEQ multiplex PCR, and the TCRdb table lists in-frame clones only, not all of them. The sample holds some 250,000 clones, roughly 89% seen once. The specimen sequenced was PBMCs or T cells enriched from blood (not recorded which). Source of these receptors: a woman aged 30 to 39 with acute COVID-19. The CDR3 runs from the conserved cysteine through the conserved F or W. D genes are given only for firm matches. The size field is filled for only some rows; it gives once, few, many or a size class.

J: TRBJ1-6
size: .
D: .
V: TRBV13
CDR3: CASSSTGNNSPLHF
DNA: TGTGCCAGCAGTTCCACAGGGAATAATTCACCCCTCCACTTT

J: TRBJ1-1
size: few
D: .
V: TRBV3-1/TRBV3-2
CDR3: CASSQRNTEAFF
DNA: TGTGCCAGCAGCCAGAGGAACACTGAAGCTTTCTTT

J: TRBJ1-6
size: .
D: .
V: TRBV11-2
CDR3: CASSLSGSYNSPLHF
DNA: TGTGCCAGCAGCTTATCCGGCTCCTATAATTCACCCCTCCACTTT

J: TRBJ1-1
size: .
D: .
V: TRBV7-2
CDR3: CASSLAAQTEAFF
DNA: TGTGCCAGCAGCTTAGCGGCACAGACTGAAGCTTTCTTT

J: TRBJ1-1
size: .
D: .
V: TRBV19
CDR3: CASSITADTEAFF
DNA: TGTGCCAGTAGTATTACGGCGGACACTGAAGCTTTCTTT

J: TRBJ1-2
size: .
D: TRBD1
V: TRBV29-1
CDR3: CSVPQGAGGYTF
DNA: TGCAGCGTTCCGCAGGGGGCTGGGGGCTACACCTTC

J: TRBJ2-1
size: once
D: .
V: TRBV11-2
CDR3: CASSLDFINEQFF
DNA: TGTGCCAGCAGCTTAGATTTTATAAATGAGCAGTTCTTC

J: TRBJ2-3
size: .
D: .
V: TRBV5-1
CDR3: CASSGGFTDTQYF
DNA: TGCGCCAGCAGCGGAGGGTTCACAGATACGCAGTATTTT

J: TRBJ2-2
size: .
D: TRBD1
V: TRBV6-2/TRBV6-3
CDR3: CASSYRGQGSTGELFF
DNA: TGTGCCAGCAGTTATCGGGGACAGGGATCCACCGGGGAGCTGTTTTTT

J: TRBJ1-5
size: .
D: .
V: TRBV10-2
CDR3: CASSLQGHNQPQHF
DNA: TGCGCCAGCAGTCTACAGGGCCACAATCAGCCCCAGCATTTT

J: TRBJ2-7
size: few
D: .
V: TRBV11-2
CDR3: CASSLERVSYEQYF
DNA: TGTGCCAGCAGCTTAGAGAGGGTGTCCTACGAGCAGTACTTC

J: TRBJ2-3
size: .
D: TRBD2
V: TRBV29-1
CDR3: CSVEDRGSGGPSDTQYF
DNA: TGCAGCGTTGAAGATCGGGGGAGCGGGGGCCCTTCTGATACGCAGTATTTT

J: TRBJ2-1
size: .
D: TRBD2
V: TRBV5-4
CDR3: CASSTGTSGGVGEQFF
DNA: TGTGCCAGCAGCACCGGGACTAGCGGGGGGGTTGGAGAGCAGTTCTTC

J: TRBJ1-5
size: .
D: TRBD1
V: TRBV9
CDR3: CASSVGGQSNQPQHF
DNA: TGTGCCAGCAGCGTCGGGGGACAGAGCAATCAGCCCCAGCATTTT

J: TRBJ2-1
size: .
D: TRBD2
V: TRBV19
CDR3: CASRARASGNEQFF
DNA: TGTGCCAGTAGAGCCAGAGCTAGCGGCAATGAGCAGTTCTTC

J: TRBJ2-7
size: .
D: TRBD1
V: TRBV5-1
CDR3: CASSLFRGPVYEQYF
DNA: TGCGCCAGCAGCTTGTTCAGGGGGCCCGTCTACGAGCAGTACTTC

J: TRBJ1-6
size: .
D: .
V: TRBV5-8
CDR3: CASSLRSRGNSPLHF
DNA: TGTGCCAGCAGCTTAAGGTCACGGGGGAATTCACCCCTCCACTTT

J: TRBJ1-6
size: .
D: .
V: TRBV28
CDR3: CASSLDSVPDSPLHF
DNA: TGTGCCAGCAGTTTAGATAGCGTCCCGGATTCACCCCTCCACTTT

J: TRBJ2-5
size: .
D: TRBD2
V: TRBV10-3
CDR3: CAISVRAGGQETQYF
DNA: TGTGCCATCAGTGTTCGAGCGGGGGGTCAAGAGACCCAGTACTTC

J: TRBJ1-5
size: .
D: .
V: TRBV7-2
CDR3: CASSFAGPLGPQHF
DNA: TGTGCCAGCAGCTTCGCAGGGCCCCTGGGGCCCCAGCATTTT

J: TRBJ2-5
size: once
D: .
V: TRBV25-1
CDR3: CASSRDIQGTQYF
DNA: TGTGCCAGCAGTCGGGATATTCAAGGGACCCAGTACTTC

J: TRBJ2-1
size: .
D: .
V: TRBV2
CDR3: CASSGHLSSYNEQFF
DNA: TGTGCCAGCTCAGGACACTTGAGCTCCTACAATGAGCAGTTCTTC

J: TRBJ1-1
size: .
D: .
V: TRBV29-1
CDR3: CSVEMGGVGTEAFF
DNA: TGCAGCGTTGAAATGGGGGGGGTAGGTACTGAAGCTTTCTTT

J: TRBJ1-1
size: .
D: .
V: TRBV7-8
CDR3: CASSLSGTESRKAFF
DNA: TGTGCCAGCAGCCTTAGCGGGACGGAATCACGCAAAGCTTTCTTT

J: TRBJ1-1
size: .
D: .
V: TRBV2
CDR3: CASSERRTAGGTEAFF
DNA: TGTGCCAGCAGTGAACGTCGGACAGCGGGGGGCACTGAAGCTTTCTTT

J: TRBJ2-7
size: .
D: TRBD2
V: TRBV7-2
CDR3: CASSLVPLTSGGDEQYF
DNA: TGTGCCAGCAGCTTAGTTCCCCTGACTAGCGGGGGCGACGAGCAGTACTTC

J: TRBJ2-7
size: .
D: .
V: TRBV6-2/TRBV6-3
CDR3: CASSYRGAQGSNEQYF
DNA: TGTGCCAGCAGTTACAGGGGAGCGCAGGGGAGCAACGAGCAGTACTTC

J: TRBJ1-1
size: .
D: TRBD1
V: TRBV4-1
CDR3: CASSQIRGLGEAFF
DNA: TGCGCCAGCAGCCAAATCAGGGGGCTCGGTGAAGCTTTCTTT

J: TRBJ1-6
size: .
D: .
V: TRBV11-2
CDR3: CASSLRGAENSPLHF
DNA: TGTGCCAGCAGCTTGCGGGGGGCAGAGAATTCACCCCTCCACTTT

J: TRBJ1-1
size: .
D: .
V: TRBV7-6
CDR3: CASSLASGRGTEAFF
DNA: TGTGCCAGCAGCTTAGCATCAGGAAGGGGGACTGAAGCTTTCTTT

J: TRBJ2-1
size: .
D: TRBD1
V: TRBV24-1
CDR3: CATSDPRDRGLWNEQFF
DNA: TGTGCCACCAGTGACCCCCGGGACAGGGGGCTGTGGAATGAGCAGTTCTTC

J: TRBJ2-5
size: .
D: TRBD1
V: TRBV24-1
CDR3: CATSDSGQWETQYF
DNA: TGTGCCACCAGTGACTCGGGACAGTGGGAGACCCAGTACTTC

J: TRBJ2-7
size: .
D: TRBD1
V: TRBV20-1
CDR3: CSASDTGADTSYEQYF
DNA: TGCAGTGCCAGTGACACAGGGGCCGACACTTCCTACGAGCAGTACTTC

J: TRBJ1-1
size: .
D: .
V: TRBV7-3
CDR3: CASSSQGTTEAFF
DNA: TGTGCCAGCAGCTCCCAGGGGACCACTGAAGCTTTCTTT

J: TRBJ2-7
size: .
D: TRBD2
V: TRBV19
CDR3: CASTPGGRDGEQYF
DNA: TGTGCCAGTACCCCGGGAGGCAGGGATGGCGAGCAGTACTTC

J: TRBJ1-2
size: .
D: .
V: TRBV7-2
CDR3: CASSLGQLIYGYTF
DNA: TGTGCCAGCAGCTTAGGACAGCTAATCTATGGCTACACCTTC

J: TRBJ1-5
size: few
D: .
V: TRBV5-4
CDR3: CASSLGVGQPQHF
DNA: TGTGCCAGCAGCTTAGGGGTGGGCCAGCCCCAGCATTTT

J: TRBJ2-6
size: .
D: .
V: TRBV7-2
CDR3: CASSAFMGANVLTF
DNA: TGTGCCAGCAGCGCGTTTATGGGGGCCAACGTCCTGACTTTC

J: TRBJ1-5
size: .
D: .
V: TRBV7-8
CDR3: CASSLTGFNQPQHF
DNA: TGTGCCAGCAGCTTAACAGGATTCAATCAGCCCCAGCATTTT

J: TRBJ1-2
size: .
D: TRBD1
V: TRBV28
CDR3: CASSPGTGVGYTF
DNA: TGTGCCAGCTCACCCGGGACAGGGGTTGGCTACACCTTC

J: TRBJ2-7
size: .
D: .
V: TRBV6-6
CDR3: CASSYSQDSPSYEQYF
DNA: TGTGCCAGCAGTTACTCCCAAGACAGCCCCTCCTACGAGCAGTACTTC

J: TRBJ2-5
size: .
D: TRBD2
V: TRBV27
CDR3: CASSLGLAGSQETQYF
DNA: TGTGCCAGCAGTTTAGGACTAGCGGGGAGCCAAGAGACCCAGTACTTC

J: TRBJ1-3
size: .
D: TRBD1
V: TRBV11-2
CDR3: CASCPGGSGNTIYF
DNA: TGTGCCAGCTGCCCAGGGGGGAGCGGAAACACCATATATTTT

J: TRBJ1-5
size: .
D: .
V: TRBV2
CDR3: CASRNPDGKSNQPQHF
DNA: TGTGCCAGCAGAAACCCGGACGGGAAGAGCAATCAGCCCCAGCATTTT